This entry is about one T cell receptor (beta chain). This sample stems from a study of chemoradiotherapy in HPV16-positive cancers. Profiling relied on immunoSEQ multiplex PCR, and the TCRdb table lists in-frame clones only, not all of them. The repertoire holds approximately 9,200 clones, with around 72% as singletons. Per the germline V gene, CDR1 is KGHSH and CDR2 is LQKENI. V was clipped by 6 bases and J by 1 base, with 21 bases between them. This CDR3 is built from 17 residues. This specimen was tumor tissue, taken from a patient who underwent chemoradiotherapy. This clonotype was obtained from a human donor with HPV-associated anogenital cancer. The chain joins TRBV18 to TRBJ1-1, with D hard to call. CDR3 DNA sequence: TGTGCCAGCTCGCCGTCTACCGGGTCGCCCCAGAACACTGAAGCTTTCTTT. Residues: CASSPSTGSPQNTEAFF.